The 19 T cell receptor beta chains reported below all come from one sample, sequenced in a study of shared clonotypes between healthy human individuals. Sequencing was performed with immunoSEQ multiplex PCR; in TCRdb, only in-frame clones are kept and a portion is missing. The sample has over a million clones, roughly 96% seen once. Sequencing used naive CD4+ T cells sorted from blood. Subset: CD45RA+ positively selected. The source of these receptors is a man aged 25-45 years in good health.

The rearrangement joins TRBV19 to TRBJ1-2; D gene ambiguous. Trimming took 3 bases from V and 4 from J, leaving 12 bases between them. The germline CDR1 and CDR2 sequences are LNHDA and SQIVND (reference sequence). The CDR3 is made up of 14 amino acids. The chain's CDR3 is CASSIQMESYGYTF. CDR3 coding DNA: TGTGCCAGTAGTATTCAGATGGAATCCTATGGCTACACCTTC.

The rearrangement uses TRBV7-9 and TRBJ2-1; 11 positions agree with TRBD2. Per germline, CDR1 SEHNR and CDR2 FQNEAQ (reference sequence). This CDR3 region has 18 residues. Trimming removed 0 bases from V and 0 bases from J; junction bases left unmatched: 4. The CDR3 loop is CASSLAGLADFSYNEQFF. In DNA, the CDR3 is TGTGCCAGCAGCTTAGCGGGACTAGCGGACTTCTCCTACAATGAGCAGTTCTTC. The whole variable domain, filled in from reference TRBV7-9 and TRBJ2-1, reads DTGVSQNPRHKITKRGQNVTFRCDPISEHNRLYWYRQTLGQGPEFLTYFQNEAQLEKSRLLSDRFSAERPKGSFSTLEIQRTEQGDSAMYLCASSLAGLADFSYNEQFFGPGTRLTVL.

V and J are TRBV6-1 and TRBJ1-5, with D tentatively TRBD1 (5 bases). The germline CDR1 and CDR2 sequences are MNHNS and SASEGT. The CDR3 has 12 residues. Between the trimmed V and J ends, which lost 8 bases and 5 bases, there was a span of 10 bases. This CDR3 is CASSGRDQPQHF. The DNA of the CDR3 is TGTGCCAGCTCAGGGCGGGATCAGCCCCAGCATTTT.

CDR3 sequence reads: CASSRGPSGNENIQYF. The CDR3 coding sequence is TGCGCCAGCAGCCGCGGCCCTAGCGGGAACGAAAACATTCAGTACTTC. The genes are TRBV4-3 and TRBJ2-4; 9 bases align to TRBD2. V lost 4 bases to trimming and J lost 5 bases; unmatched junction nucleotides: 9. There are 16 residues in the CDR3. Germline V gene sequence: CDR1 LGHNA, CDR2 YSLEER.

V and J are TRBV7-8 and TRBJ2-1; a weak D match, TRBD2 (5 bases). V lost 2 bases and J 6 bases, leaving 17 bases between the germline ends. Germline V gene sequence: CDR1 SGHVS, CDR2 FQNEAQ. CDR3 length equals 16 residues. CDR3 DNA sequence: TGTGCCAGCAGCTTACTCCTGGCCCCAGAGGGCAATGAGCAGTTCTTC. Amino acids: CASSLLLAPEGNEQFF.

The chain recombines TRBV7-2 with TRBJ1-5; unclear D gene. Germline V lookup: CDR1 SGHTA, CDR2 FQGNSA. This CDR3 has 16 residues. Trimming stripped 3 bases from V and 4 bases from J, with 16 bases between. CDR3 sequence (DNA): TGTGCCAGCAGCTTTAGGGCGACGGCGAGTAATCAGCCCCAGCATTTT. This translates into CASSFRATASNQPQHF.

The V and J genes are TRBV27 and TRBJ2-3; TRBD1 agrees at 12 bases. The CDR3 has 15 residues. Germline CDR1 and CDR2: MNHEY and SMNVEV (reference sequence). The V segment lost 6 bases and the J segment 12 bases; nucleotides outside the gene matches: 13. This chain's CDR3 is CASRPSGTGGFSQYF. CDR3 DNA sequence: TGTGCCAGCAGGCCCTCCGGGACAGGGGGCTTTTCTCAGTATTTT.

This chain joins TRBV9 and TRBJ2-5, with D tentatively TRBD2 (5 bases). Germline lookup yields CDR1 SGDLS and CDR2 YYNGEE. The V end lost 0 bases, the J end lost 5 bases, and 17 bases lay between the germline ends. The CDR3 runs 16 residues. CDR3: CASSVDPRRRGETQYF. In DNA, the CDR3 is TGTGCCAGCAGCGTAGACCCTCGGCGGAGAGGGGAGACCCAGTACTTC.

The V gene is TRBV7-3, the J gene TRBJ2-1, with 11 bases lining up with TRBD2. The germline V gene encodes CDR1 SGHTA and CDR2 FQGTGA. Trimming cost V 5 bases and J 8 bases; bases outside gene matches: 8. CDR3 length: 15 amino acids. The CDR3 DNA reads TGTGCCAGCAGCCCACTAGCGGGGGCTTCGGATGAGCAGTTCTTC. It translates to CASSPLAGASDEQFF.

In its sample, this clone was seen once. V is TRBV6-1 and J is TRBJ1-5; D is undetermined. V lost 4 bases, J lost 6 bases, and 16 bases lay in between. Germline V gene data show CDR1 as MNHNS and CDR2 as SASEGT. CDR3 length: 15 amino acids. CDR3 bases: TGTGCCAGCAGTGGAATTGGAGGGATTGGTCAGCCCCAGCATTTT. Protein product: CASSGIGGIGQPQHF.

Only one count was recorded for this clone. The chain joins TRBV25-1 to TRBJ2-7; D gene uncertain. Trimming left V 7 bases short and J 0 bases short, with 16 bases between. The CDR3 sequence is 15 residues long. CDR1 MGHDK and CDR2 SYGVNS come from the germline V gene. The CDR3 DNA sequence: TGTGCCAGCACCCCCACCCGGGCAAGCTCCTACGAGCAGTACTTC. Residues: CASTPTRASSYEQYF.

The rearrangement links TRBV2 to TRBJ1-5; maybe TRBD1 (6 bases). Germline V gene data show CDR1 as SNHLY and CDR2 as FYNNEI. Between the trimmed V and J ends, which lost 5 bases and 4 bases, there was a span of 12 bases. The CDR3 extends over 14 amino acids. CDR3 region: CASSLGTQNQPQHF. The CDR3 DNA reads as TGTGCCAGCAGTCTCGGGACACAAAATCAGCCCCAGCATTTT.

The CDR3 sequence is CASSLVGLSNTEAFF. The CDR3 DNA reads as TGTGCCAGCAGCTTGGTAGGTCTTTCGAACACTGAAGCTTTCTTT. The chain couples TRBV5-5 to TRBJ1-1; D not certain. The CDR3 is 15 amino acids. V was clipped by 0 bases and J by 1 base, with 10 bases between them. Germline V gene sequence: CDR1 SGHKS, CDR2 YYEKEE (reference sequence).

The chain's CDR3 is CASSSGSTSGANVLTF. The CDR3 nucleotides read TGTGCCAGTAGCTCCGGGTCGACTTCTGGGGCCAACGTCCTGACTTTC. V usage is TRBV19 and J usage is TRBJ2-6, with D unresolved. The germline V gene encodes CDR1 LNHDA and CDR2 SQIVND (reference sequence). Trimming cost V 6 bases and J 1 base, with 13 bases left between them. The CDR3 sequence is 16 residues long.

V gene TRBV11-2 combines with J gene TRBJ1-4, with D perhaps TRBD1 (5 bases). The CDR3 has 15 residues. The germline CDR1 and CDR2 sequences are SGHAT and FQNNGV. With 2 bases removed from V and 5 bases from J, the gap between germline ends came to 12 bases. The CDR3 loop is CASSLRQGPNEKLFF. The CDR3 bases are TGTGCCAGCAGCTTAAGGCAGGGCCCGAATGAAAAACTGTTTTTT.

This clone was picked up one time. The chain combines TRBV18 with TRBJ2-7; D is possibly TRBD1 (6 bases). The ends were cut back, 1 base at V and 4 bases at J, with 14 bases in the middle. CDR1 KGHSH and CDR2 LQKENI come from the germline V gene. CDR3 size: 15 residues. CDR3 coding DNA: TGTGCCAGCTCACCACTCAGGGGCGCAGAATACGAGCAGTACTTC. It encodes CASSPLRGAEYEQYF.

The chain has TRBV18 and TRBJ2-2; D is ambiguous. This CDR3 comprises 17 residues. Trimming stripped 0 bases from V and 1 base from J, with 12 bases between. Germline lookup yields CDR1 KGHSH and CDR2 LQKENI. The CDR3 sequence is CASSPPRIPGNTGELFF. For the CDR3, the DNA is TGTGCCAGCTCACCACCGAGGATCCCTGGGAACACCGGGGAGCTGTTTTTT.

CDR3 protein: CASSLGGAWLTGELFF. In nucleotides, the CDR3 is TGTGCCAGCAGCTTAGGCGGTGCTTGGCTCACCGGGGAGCTGTTTTTT. The chain combines TRBV7-2 with TRBJ2-2, with D unresolved. CDR1 is SGHTA, CDR2 FQGNSA, per germline. V dropped 1 base and J dropped 4 bases, with 13 bases sitting between them. This CDR3 has 16 residues.

The sample holds one count of this clone. V is TRBV27 and J is TRBJ2-5, with 10 bases fitting TRBD1. With 5 bases clipped from V and 7 bases from J, the junction kept 4 bases outside the gene matches. The CDR3 loop spans 13 amino acids. CDR1 is MNHEY and CDR2 is SMNVEV in the germline V gene (reference sequence). The CDR3 DNA sequence: TGTGCCAGCAGTCATAGGACAGGGGGGACCCAGTACTTC. It codes for CASSHRTGGTQYF.